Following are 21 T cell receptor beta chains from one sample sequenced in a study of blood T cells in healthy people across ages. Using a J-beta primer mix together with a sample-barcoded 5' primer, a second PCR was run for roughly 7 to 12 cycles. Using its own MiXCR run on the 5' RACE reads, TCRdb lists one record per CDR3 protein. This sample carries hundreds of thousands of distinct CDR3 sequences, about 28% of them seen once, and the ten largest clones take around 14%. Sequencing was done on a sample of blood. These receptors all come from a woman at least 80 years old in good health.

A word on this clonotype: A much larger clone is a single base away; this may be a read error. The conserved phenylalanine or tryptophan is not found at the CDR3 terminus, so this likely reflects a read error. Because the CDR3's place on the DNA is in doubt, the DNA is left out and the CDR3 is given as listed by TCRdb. The chain's CDR3 is CASSTGANYGYTC. This chain uses TRBV6-2 or TRBV6-3 with TRBJ1-2; the table calls TRBD1, which could not be checked here. Ends included, the CDR3 has 13 residues. Looked up from germline, CDR1 is MNHEY and CDR2 is SVGEGT.

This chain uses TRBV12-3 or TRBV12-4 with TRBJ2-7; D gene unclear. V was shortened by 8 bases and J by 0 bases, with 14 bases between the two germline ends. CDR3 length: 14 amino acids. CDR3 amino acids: CASPVGSGSYEQYF. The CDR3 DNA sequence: TGTGCCAGCCCAGTGGGGTCGGGCTCCTACGAGCAGTACTTC.

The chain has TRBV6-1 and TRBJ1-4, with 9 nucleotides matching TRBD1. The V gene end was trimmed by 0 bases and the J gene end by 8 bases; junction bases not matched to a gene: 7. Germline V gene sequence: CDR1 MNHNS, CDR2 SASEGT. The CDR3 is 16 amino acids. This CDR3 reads CASSEALRTGVEKLFF. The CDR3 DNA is TGTGCCAGCAGTGAAGCGCTTAGGACAGGGGTAGAAAAACTGTTTTTT.

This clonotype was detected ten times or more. CDR3 loop: CASSSGGVGGGFF. Here the CDR3 DNA reads TGCGCCAGCAGCTCGGGTGGGGTCGGAGGTGGGTTCTTC. The rearrangement joins TRBV5-1 to TRBJ2-1, with D possibly being TRBD2 (5 bases). The ends were cut back, 3 bases at V and 15 bases at J, with 19 bases in the middle. The CDR3 is made up of 13 amino acids. The germline CDR1 and CDR2 sequences are SGHRS and YFSETQ.

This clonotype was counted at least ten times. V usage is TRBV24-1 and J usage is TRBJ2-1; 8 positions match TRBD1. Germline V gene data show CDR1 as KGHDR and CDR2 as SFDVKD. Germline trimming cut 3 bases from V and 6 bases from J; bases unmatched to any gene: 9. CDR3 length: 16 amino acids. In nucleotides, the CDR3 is TGTGCCACCAGTGATCCCGGACAGGGCGGATTCAATGAGCAGTTCTTC. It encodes CATSDPGQGGFNEQFF.

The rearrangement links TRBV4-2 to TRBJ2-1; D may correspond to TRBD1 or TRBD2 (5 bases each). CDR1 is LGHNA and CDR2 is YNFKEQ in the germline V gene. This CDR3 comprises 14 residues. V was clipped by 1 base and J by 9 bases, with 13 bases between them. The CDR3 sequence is CASSQGQSGSEQFF. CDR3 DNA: TGTGCCAGCAGCCAAGGACAGTCGGGGAGTGAGCAGTTCTTC.

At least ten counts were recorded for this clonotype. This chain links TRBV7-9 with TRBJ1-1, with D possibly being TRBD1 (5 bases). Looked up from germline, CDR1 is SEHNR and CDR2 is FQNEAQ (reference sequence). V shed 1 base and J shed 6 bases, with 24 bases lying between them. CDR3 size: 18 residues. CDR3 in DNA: TGTGCCAGCAGCTTAGTAAGGGGAGGGGCAGGAGGCGCACCTGAAGCTTTCTTT. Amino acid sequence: CASSLVRGGAGGAPEAFF.

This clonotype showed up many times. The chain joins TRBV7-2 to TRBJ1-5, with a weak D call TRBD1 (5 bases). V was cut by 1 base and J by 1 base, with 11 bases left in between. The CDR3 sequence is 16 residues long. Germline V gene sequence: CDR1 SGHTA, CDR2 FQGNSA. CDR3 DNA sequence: TGTGCCAGCAGCTTAGTGGGGGGATCCAGCAATCAGCCCCAGCATTTT. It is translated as CASSLVGGSSNQPQHF. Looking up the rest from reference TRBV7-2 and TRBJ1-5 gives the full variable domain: GAGVSQSPSNKVTEKGKDVELRCDPISGHTALYWYRQSLGQGLEFLIYFQGNSAPDKSGLPSDRFSAERTGGSVSTLTIQRTQQEDSAVYLCASSLVGGSSNQPQHFGDGTRLSIL.

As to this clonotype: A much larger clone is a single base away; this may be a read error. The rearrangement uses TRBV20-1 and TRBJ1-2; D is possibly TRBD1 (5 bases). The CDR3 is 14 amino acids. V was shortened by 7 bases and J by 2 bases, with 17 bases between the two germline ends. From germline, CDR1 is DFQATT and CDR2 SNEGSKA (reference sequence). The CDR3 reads CSGGPRPGNYGYTF. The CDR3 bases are TGCAGTGGAGGTCCGAGACCAGGGAACTATGGCTACACCTTC.

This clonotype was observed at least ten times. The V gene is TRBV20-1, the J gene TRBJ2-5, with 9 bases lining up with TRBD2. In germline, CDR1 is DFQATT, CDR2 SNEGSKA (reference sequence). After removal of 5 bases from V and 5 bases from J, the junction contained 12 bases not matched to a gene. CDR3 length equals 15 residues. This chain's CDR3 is CSAPPPRGGQETQYF. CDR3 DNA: TGCAGTGCTCCCCCCCCGCGGGGGGGCCAGGAGACCCAGTACTTC.

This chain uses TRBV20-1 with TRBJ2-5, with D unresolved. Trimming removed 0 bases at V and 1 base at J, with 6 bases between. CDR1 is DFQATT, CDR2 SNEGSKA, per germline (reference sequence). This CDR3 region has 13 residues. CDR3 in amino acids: CSAREVSQETQYF. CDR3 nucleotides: TGCAGTGCTAGAGAGGTTAGCCAAGAGACCCAGTACTTC.

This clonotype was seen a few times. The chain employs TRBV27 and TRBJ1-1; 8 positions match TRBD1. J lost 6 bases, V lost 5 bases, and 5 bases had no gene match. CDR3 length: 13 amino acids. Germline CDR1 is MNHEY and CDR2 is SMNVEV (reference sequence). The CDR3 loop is CASSHRGSAEAFF. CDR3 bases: TGTGCCAGCAGTCACAGGGGGTCGGCTGAAGCTTTCTTT.

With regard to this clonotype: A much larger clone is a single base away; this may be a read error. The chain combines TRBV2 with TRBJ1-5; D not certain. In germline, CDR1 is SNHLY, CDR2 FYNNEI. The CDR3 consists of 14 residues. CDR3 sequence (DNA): TGTGTCAGCAGTGACCTATTTAGCAATCAGCCCCAGCATTTT. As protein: CVSSDLFSNQPQHF.

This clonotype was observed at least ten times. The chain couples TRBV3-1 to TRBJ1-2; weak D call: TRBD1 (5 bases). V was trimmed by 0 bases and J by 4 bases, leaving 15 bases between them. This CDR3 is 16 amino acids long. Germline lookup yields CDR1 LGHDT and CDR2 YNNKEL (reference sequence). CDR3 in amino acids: CASSQDLVAQAYGYTF. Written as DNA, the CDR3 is TGTGCCAGCAGCCAAGATCTTGTTGCACAGGCCTATGGCTACACCTTC. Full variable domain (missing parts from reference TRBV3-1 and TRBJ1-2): DTAVSQTPKYLVTQMGNDKSIKCEQNLGHDTMYWYKQDSKKFLKIMFSYNNKELIINETVPNRFSPKSPDKAHLNLHINSLELGDSAVYFCASSQDLVAQAYGYTFGSGTRLTVV.

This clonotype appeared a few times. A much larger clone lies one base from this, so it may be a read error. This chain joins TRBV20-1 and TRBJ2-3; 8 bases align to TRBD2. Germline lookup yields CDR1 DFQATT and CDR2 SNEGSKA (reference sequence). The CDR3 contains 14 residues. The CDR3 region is CSASGGALTDTRYF. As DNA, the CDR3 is TGCAGTGCTAGCGGGGGGGCCTTAACAGATACGCGGTATTTT.

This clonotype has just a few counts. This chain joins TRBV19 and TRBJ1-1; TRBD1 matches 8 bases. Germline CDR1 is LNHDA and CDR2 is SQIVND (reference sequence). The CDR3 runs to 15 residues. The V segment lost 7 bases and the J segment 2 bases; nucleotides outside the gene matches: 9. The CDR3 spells CASTLGQGLNTEAFF. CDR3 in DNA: TGTGCCAGTACCTTAGGACAGGGCCTCAACACTGAAGCTTTCTTT.

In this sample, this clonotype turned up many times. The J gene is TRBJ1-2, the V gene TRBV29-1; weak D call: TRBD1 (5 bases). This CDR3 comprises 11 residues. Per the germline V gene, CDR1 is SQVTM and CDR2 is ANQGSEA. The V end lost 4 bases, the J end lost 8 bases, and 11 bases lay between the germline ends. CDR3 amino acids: CSVVGAQGYTF. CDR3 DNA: TGCAGCGTTGTAGGGGCCCAGGGCTACACCTTC.

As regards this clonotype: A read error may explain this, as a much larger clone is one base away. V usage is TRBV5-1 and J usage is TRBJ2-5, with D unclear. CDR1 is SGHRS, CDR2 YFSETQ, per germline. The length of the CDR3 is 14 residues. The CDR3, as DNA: TGCGCCAGCAGCTCTCCTACCCTCCAAGAGCCCCAGTACTTC. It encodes CASSSPTLQEPQYF.

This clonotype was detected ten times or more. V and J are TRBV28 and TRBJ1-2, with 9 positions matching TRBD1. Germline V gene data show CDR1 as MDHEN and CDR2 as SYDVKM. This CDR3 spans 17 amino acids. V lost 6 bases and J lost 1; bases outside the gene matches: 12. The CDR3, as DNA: TGTGCCAGCAGACCAACCGGGACAGGGATAGGTAACTATGGCTACACCTTC. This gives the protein CASRPTGTGIGNYGYTF.

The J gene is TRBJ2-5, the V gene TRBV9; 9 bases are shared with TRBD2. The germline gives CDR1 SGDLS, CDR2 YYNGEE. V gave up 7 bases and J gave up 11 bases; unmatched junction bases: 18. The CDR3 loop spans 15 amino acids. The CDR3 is CASGGDGLARNEQYF. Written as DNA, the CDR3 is TGTGCCAGCGGAGGAGATGGACTAGCGCGCAATGAGCAGTACTTC.

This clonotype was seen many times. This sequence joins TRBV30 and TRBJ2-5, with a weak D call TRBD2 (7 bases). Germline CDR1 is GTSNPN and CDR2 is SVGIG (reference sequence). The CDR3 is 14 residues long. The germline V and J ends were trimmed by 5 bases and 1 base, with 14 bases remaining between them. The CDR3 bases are TGTGCCTGGGGGGGGAGGGGGACCCAAGAGACCCAGTACTTC. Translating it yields CAWGGRGTQETQYF.